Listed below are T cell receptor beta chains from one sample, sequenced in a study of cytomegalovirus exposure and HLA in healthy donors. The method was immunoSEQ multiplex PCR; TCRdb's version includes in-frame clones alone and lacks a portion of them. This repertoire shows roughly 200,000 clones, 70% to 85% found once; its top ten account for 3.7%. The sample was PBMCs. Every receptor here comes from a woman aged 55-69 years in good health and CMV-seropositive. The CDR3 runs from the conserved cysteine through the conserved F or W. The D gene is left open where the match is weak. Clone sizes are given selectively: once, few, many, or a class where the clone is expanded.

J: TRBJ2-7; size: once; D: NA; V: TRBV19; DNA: TGTGCCAGTAGTATCCAGACCTTCGGGTACGAGCAGTACTTC; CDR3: CASSIQTFGYEQYF
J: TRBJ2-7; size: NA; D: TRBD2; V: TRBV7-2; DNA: TGTGCCAGCAGCTTCTCCGGGACTAGCGCGTCCTACGAGCAGTACTTC; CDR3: CASSFSGTSASYEQYF
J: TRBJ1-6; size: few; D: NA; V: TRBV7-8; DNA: TGTGCCAGCAGCTTATTCGGGGTGGGGGGGCCACAGAATTCACCCCTCCACTTT; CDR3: CASSLFGVGGPQNSPLHF
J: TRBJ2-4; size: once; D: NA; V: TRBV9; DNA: TGTGCCAGCAGCGTAGGAATTGTGGCCCTCCCTGCAGACATTCAGTACTTC; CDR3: CASSVGIVALPADIQYF
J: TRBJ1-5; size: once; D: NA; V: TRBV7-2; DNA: TGTGCCAGCAGCTTATACAGCAGCAATCAGCCCCAGCATTTT; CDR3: CASSLYSSNQPQHF
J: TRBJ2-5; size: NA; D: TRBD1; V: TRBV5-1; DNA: TGCGCCAGCAGCCCTCGGACAGGGCAAGAGACCCAGTACTTC; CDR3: CASSPRTGQETQYF
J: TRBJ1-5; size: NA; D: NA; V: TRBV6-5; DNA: TGTGCCAGCAGTTTGGGAGACGGATCCAATCAGCCCCAGCATTTT; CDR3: CASSLGDGSNQPQHF
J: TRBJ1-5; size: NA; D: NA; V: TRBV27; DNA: TGTGCCAGCAGTTTACGGGGGGCTCAGCCCCAGCATTTT; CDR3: CASSLRGAQPQHF
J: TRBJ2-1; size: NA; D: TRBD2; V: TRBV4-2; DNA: TGTGCCAGCAGCCTCGGGACTAGCGGGGCGTACAATGAGCAGTTCTTC; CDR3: CASSLGTSGAYNEQFF
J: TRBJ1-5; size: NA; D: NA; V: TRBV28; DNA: TGTGCCAGCAGTTTAAGTTTGGCCGGGAATCAGCCCCAGCATTTT; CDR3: CASSLSLAGNQPQHF
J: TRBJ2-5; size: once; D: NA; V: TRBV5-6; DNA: TGTGCCAGCAGCTCCTATGCCCGAGGCGGAGAGACCCAGTACTTC; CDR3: CASSSYARGGETQYF
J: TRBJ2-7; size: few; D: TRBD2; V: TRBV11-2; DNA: TGTGCCAGCAGCTTATCGACTAGCGGGGGCTACGAGCAGTACTTC; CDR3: CASSLSTSGGYEQYF
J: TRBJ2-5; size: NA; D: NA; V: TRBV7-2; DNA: TGTGCCAGCAGCTTAGGGTTAGCCTTGCCCCAGTACTTC; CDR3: CASSLGLALPQYF
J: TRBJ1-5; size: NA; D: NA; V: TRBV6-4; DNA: TGTGCCAGCAGTGTGAGGAGGGGTCAGCCCCAGCATTTT; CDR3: CASSVRRGQPQHF
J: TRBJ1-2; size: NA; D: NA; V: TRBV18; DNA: TGTGCCAGCTCACCACAGGGGGGGGGCTACACCTTC; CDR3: CASSPQGGGYTF
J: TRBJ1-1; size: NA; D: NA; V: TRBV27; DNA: TGTGCCAGCAGGGTCCCGGGTAACACTGAAGCTTTCTTT; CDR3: CASRVPGNTEAFF
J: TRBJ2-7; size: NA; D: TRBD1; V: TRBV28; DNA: TGTGCCAGCAGTTTGGTAGACAGGGGGACCGAGCAGTACTTC; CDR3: CASSLVDRGTEQYF
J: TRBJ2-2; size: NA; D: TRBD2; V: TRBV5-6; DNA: TGTGCCAGCAGCTCGGAGGTGGGTGGGAGGGCCAACACCGGGGAGCTGTTTTTT; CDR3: CASSSEVGGRANTGELFF
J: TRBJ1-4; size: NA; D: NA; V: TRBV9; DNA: TGTGCCAGCAGCGCCCTCCCGGGGATCACTAATGAAAAACTGTTTTTT; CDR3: CASSALPGITNEKLFF
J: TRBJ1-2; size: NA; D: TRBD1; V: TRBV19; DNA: TGTGCCAGTTCGCCCGGCGGGACAGGGTACCCTGGCTACACCTTC; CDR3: CASSPGGTGYPGYTF